This is a list of T cell receptor beta chains from one sample in a study of T cell clones after liver transplantation. Measured with immunoSEQ multiplex PCR; TCRdb has only the in-frame clones, and not every one. This repertoire shows over 25,000 clones, more than 90% found once; its top ten account for more than 25%. This sample comprised CD8+ T cells from blood, obtained 12 months after liver transplant. The receptors here all came from a human patient who received a liver transplant. The graft donor may have given rise to some T cells. Both conserved end residues are part of each CDR3. A D gene is named only where the DNA matches it firmly.

CDR3 protein,J gene,D gene,V gene
CASTERKSPVQPQHF,TRBJ1-5,.,TRBV28
CASSALIGADTQYF,TRBJ2-3,.,TRBV6-5
CASSLSASWYNEQFF,TRBJ2-1,.,TRBV27
CASSPRTGLKDYEQYF,TRBJ2-7,TRBD1,TRBV14
CASNRPCLETQYF,TRBJ2-5,.,TRBV7-3
CASRIGGWDTEAFF,TRBJ1-1,TRBD1,TRBV28
CASSEALWGEGDLEQYF,TRBJ2-7,.,TRBV6-1
CASSERGSWTEAFF,TRBJ1-1,.,TRBV6-1
CASSSRVYGGGSTDTQYF,TRBJ2-3,TRBD2,TRBV28
CASNGQGPQPQHF,TRBJ1-5,TRBD1,TRBV6-4
CASSCPRTGGYEQYF,TRBJ2-7,TRBD1,TRBV5-6
CASGLRLYEQYF,TRBJ2-7,.,TRBV12-5
CASSLGAGTEAFF,TRBJ1-1,.,TRBV6-5
CASSVGGGTNEQFF,TRBJ2-1,TRBD1,TRBV9
CASSKAGASYNEQFF,TRBJ2-1,TRBD2,TRBV6-6
CASSLYYEQYF,TRBJ2-7,.,TRBV13
CASSVPLAGGSNEQFF,TRBJ2-1,TRBD2,TRBV9
CASSYQPGTVFYEQYF,TRBJ2-7,TRBD1,TRBV27
CASRPASGSSYEQYF,TRBJ2-7,TRBD2,TRBV28
CASSSPGQPYEQYF,TRBJ2-7,TRBD1,TRBV7-8
CASSLVHEQFF,TRBJ2-1,.,TRBV7-9
CASRQLAETQYF,TRBJ2-5,.,TRBV27
CSGHTGGPEAFF,TRBJ1-1,TRBD1,TRBV29-1
CASSLGLPGELFF,TRBJ2-2,.,TRBV13
CASRRKQGWGYTF,TRBJ1-2,.,TRBV11-2
CASSLVADEQYF,TRBJ2-7,.,TRBV11-2
CASSPGGVEAFF,TRBJ1-1,.,TRBV7-9
CASSQGLAGVGNIQYF,TRBJ2-4,TRBD2,TRBV5-4